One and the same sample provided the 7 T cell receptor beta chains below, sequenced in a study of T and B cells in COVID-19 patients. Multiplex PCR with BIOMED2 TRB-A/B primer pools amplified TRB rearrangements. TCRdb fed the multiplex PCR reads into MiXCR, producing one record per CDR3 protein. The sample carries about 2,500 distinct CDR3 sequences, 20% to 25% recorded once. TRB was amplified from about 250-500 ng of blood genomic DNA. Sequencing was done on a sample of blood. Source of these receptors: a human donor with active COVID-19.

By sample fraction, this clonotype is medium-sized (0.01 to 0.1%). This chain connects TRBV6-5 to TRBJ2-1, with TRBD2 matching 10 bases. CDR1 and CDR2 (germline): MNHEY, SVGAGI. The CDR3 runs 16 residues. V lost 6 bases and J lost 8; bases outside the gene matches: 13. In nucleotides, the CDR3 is TGTGCCAGCAGGGGGAGGGCTAGCGGGAGCTGGGATGAGCAGTTCTTC. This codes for CASRGRASGSWDEQFF.

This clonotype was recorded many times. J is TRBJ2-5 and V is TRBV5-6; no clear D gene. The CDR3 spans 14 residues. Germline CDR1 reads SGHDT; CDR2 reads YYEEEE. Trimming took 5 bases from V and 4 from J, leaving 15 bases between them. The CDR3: CASSLTWRGETQYF. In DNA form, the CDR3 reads TGTGCCAGCAGTCTGACTTGGAGAGGAGAGACCCAGTACTTC.

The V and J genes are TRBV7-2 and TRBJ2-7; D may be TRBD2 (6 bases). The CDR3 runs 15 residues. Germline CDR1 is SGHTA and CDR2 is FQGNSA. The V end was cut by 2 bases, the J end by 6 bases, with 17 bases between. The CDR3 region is CASSLQLTGEGEQYF. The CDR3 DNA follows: TGTGCCAGCAGCTTACAGTTAACGGGAGAGGGCGAGCAGTACTTC.

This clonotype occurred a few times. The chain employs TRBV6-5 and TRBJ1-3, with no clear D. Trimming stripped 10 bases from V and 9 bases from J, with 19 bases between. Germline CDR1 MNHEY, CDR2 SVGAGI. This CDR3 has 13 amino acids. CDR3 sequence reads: CATGEGSGVTIYF. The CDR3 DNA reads TGTGCCACCGGCGAGGGAAGTGGGGTCACCATATATTTT.

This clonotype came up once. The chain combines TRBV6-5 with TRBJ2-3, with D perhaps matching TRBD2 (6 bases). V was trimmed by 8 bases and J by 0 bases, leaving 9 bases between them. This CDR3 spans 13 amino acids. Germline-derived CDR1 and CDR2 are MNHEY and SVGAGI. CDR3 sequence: CASRDSSTDTQYF. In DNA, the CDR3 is TGTGCCAGCCGGGACTCAAGCACAGATACGCAGTATTTT.

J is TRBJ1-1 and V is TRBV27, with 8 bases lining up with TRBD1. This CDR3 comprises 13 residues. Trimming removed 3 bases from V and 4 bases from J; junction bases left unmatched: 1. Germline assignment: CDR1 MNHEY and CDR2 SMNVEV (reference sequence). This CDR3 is CASSLTGATEAFF. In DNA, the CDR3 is TGTGCCAGCAGTTTGACAGGGGCCACTGAAGCTTTCTTT.

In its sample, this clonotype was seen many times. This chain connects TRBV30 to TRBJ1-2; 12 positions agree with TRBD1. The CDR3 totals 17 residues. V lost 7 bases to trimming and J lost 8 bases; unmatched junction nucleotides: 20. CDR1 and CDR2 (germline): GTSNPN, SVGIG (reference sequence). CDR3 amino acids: CASLTSIKGTGGNGYTF. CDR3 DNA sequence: TGTGCCTCGCTCACTTCAATAAAAGGGACAGGGGGCAACGGCTACACCTTC.